This TCR beta chain was retrieved from a study of Graves' ophthalmopathy and Graves' hyperthyroidism. In this sample, this clonotype turned up many times. The study amplified TCR beta CDR3 regions using RNA transcripts. An initial RT-PCR round employing HTBI primers preceded a second-round multiplex PCR. TCRdb fed the multiplex PCR reads into MiXCR, producing one record per CDR3 protein. The profile shows hundreds of thousands of distinct CDR3 sequences, around a fifth of them singletons. After removal of 7 bases from V and 5 bases from J, the junction contained 11 bases not matched to a gene. Germline V gives CDR1 MNHNS, CDR2 SASEGT. The CDR3 covers 14 residues.

The sequence came from a woman between 18 and 29 years old with stable Graves' hyperthyroidism. Some clones in this sample may be carry-over from other donors' samples. Sample: peripheral blood. The gene calls are TRBV6-1 and TRBJ2-7, with 7 bases matching TRBD2. In DNA form, the CDR3 reads TGTGCCAGCACCGGACTAGATTGGCGCAACGAGCAGTACTTC. It yields the protein CASTGLDWRNEQYF.